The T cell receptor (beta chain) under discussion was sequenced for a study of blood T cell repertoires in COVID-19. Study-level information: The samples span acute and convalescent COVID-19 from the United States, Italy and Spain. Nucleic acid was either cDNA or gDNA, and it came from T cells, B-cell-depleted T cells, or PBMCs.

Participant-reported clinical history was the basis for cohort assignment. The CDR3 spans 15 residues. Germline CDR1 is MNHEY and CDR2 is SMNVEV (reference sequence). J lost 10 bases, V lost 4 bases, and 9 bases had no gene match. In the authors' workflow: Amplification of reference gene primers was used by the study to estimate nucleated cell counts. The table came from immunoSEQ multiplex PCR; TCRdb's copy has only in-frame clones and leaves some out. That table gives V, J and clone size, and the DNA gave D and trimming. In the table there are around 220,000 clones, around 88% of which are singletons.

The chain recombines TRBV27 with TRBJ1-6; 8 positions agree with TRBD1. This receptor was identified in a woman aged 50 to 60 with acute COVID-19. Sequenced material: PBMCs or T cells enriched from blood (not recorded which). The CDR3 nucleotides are TGTGCCAGCAGTTCTATAGGACAGGGAACATCACCCCTCCACTTT. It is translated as CASSSIGQGTSPLHF.